This entry lists 27 T cell receptor beta chains sequenced from one sample in a study of cytomegalovirus exposure and HLA in healthy donors. Vbeta (60) and Jbeta (13) primers were used in the PCR. Repertoires were generated with immunoSEQ multiplex PCR, while TCRdb's copy carries only in-frame clones and drops some. The profile shows roughly 160,000 clones, 80% of them singletons. Sequenced material: PBMCs. The receptors were gathered from a woman in her forties or fifties in good health and CMV-seropositive.

This clone occurred once. This rearrangement joins TRBV11-3 to TRBJ1-1; 8 bases are a match to TRBD1. CDR3 length: 12 residues. V shed 5 bases, J shed 12 bases, and the junction held 8 bases outside the gene matches. The germline V gene encodes CDR1 SGHNT and CDR2 YENEEA. Here the CDR3 reads CASSTRTGMTFF. For the CDR3, the DNA is TGTGCCAGCAGCACGCGGACAGGGATGACTTTCTTT.

V is TRBV5-1 and J is TRBJ2-7, with TRBD2 identical over 12 bases. Germline lookup yields CDR1 SGHRS and CDR2 YFSETQ. The CDR3 spans 15 residues. J lost 5 bases, V lost 4 bases, and 7 bases had no gene match. In DNA, the CDR3 is TGCGCCAGCAGCCCGGCTAGCGGGGGGGTAAACGAGCAGTACTTC. It translates to CASSPASGGVNEQYF.

The chain uses TRBV29-1 and TRBJ2-1; 7 nucleotides match TRBD2. Germline V gene lookup returns CDR1 SQVTM and CDR2 ANQGSEA. The CDR3 runs to 14 residues. Trimming took 5 bases from V and 4 from J; bases not matched to a gene: 8. The CDR3 region has the DNA TGCAGCGTTATCCGGGACTATAATTACAATGAGCAGTTCTTC. Translating it yields CSVIRDYNYNEQFF.

This chain connects TRBV19 to TRBJ2-7, with TRBD1 as a possible D gene (6 bases). Deletions cut 4 bases from V and 0 bases from J, with 13 bases between. The CDR3 has 15 residues. CDR1 is LNHDA, CDR2 SQIVND, per germline (reference sequence). The CDR3 loop is CASSTGGRGSYEQYF. CDR3 DNA: TGTGCCAGTAGTACAGGAGGCAGGGGCTCCTACGAGCAGTACTTC. The whole variable domain, filled in from reference TRBV19 and TRBJ2-7, reads DGGITQSPKYLFRKEGQNVTLSCEQNLNHDAMYWYRQDPGQGLRLIYYSQIVNDFQKGDIAEGYSVSREKKESFPLTVTSAQKNPTAFYLCASSTGGRGSYEQYFGPGTRLTVT.

V gene TRBV21-1 combines with J gene TRBJ1-1. TRBV21-1 constitutes a pseudogene. There are 14 residues in the CDR3. CDR3 in amino acids: CASEGASGSTEAFF. The CDR3 DNA follows: TGTGCCAGCGAAGGAGCTTCCGGGAGCACTGAAGCTTTCTTT.

The J gene is TRBJ1-6, the V gene TRBV7-2; TRBD1 agrees at 7 bases. J was trimmed by 7 bases and V by 5 bases; bases with no gene match: 8. The CDR3 is 15 amino acids. Germline V gives CDR1 SGHTA, CDR2 FQGNSA. In nucleotides, the CDR3 is TGTGCCAGCAGCCGGGGCAGGGGGAACAATTCACCCCTCCACTTT. It yields the protein CASSRGRGNNSPLHF.

V is TRBV7-5 and J is TRBJ2-7; TRBD2, the table's D call, was not compared with the DNA. TRBV7-5 is tagged as a pseudogene. The CDR3 is 14 residues long. CDR3 amino acids: CARSLVGVSYEQYF. The CDR3 DNA is TGTGCCAGAAGCTTAGTCGGGGTTTCCTACGAGCAGTACTTC.

For this clone: A read error may account for a junction end that differs from germline. The chain carries TRBV7-9 and TRBJ1-1; 7 nucleotides match TRBD1. This CDR3 is built from 12 residues. CDR1 is SEHNR and CDR2 is FQNEAQ in the germline V gene (reference sequence). CDR3 DNA: TGTTCCAGCAGCACAGGGACAGATGAAGCTTTCTTT. Amino acid sequence: CSSSTGTDEAFF. The whole variable domain, remainder taken from reference TRBV7-9 and TRBJ1-1, is DTGVSQNPRHKITKRGQNVTFRCDPISEHNRLYWYRQTLGQGPEFLTYFQNEAQLEKSRLLSDRFSAERPKGSFSTLEIQRTEQGDSAMYLCSSSTGTDEAFFGQGTRLTVV.

This chain joins TRBV11-2 and TRBJ1-2; no definite D call. With 1 base removed from V and 1 base from J, the gap between germline ends came to 10 bases. The CDR3 contains 15 residues. Germline lookup yields CDR1 SGHAT and CDR2 FQNNGV. CDR3 amino acids: CASSLGLLVNYGYTF. The CDR3 bases are TGTGCCAGCAGCTTAGGGCTCCTGGTTAACTATGGCTACACCTTC. The full variable domain, with the rest looked up from reference TRBV11-2 and TRBJ1-2, is EAGVAQSPRYKIIEKRQSVAFWCNPISGHATLYWYQQILGQGPKLLIQFQNNGVVDDSQLPKDRFSAERLKGVDSTLKIQPAKLEDSAVYLCASSLGLLVNYGYTFGSGTRLTVV.

As regards this clone: A read error may account for a junction end that differs from germline. CDR3: CASSYTRLAPLGSF. CDR3 sequence (DNA): TGTGCCAGCAGTTACACTCGACTAGCTCCCCTTGGCTCCTTT. V and J are TRBV6-5 and TRBJ2-3; 7 bases map to TRBD2. This CDR3 has 14 amino acids. CDR1 and CDR2 (germline): MNHEY, SVGAGI.

This sequence joins TRBV7-2 and TRBJ2-7; 9 nucleotides line up with TRBD2. V shed 4 bases and J 7 bases; nucleotides not matched to a gene: 5. The CDR3 extends over 13 amino acids. Germline V CDR1 and CDR2: SGHTA, FQGNSA. The CDR3 region has the DNA TGTGCCAGCAGCTGGTCAGCGGGAGGAGAGCAGTACTTC. Protein: CASSWSAGGEQYF.

This clone was found a few times. J is TRBJ2-1 and V is TRBV5-6; 9 bases map to TRBD2. In germline, CDR1 is SGHDT, CDR2 YYEEEE. Trimming cost V 4 bases and J 2 bases; bases outside gene matches: 4. This CDR3 has 15 amino acids. CDR3 in amino acids: CASSPGTSPYNEQFF. The CDR3 DNA sequence: TGTGCCAGCAGCCCCGGGACTAGCCCCTACAATGAGCAGTTCTTC.

This rearrangement joins TRBV2 to TRBJ1-3, with TRBD1 as a possible D gene (5 bases). The V and J ends lost 7 bases and 2 bases respectively, with 12 bases between them. Germline lookup yields CDR1 SNHLY and CDR2 FYNNEI. CDR3 length: 14 residues. CDR3 sequence: CASTAGGAGNTIYF. As DNA, the CDR3 is TGTGCCAGCACCGCGGGGGGGGCTGGAAACACCATATATTTT.

In this sample, this clone turned up a few times. The chain carries TRBV25-1 and TRBJ1-5, with D possibly TRBD1 on 5 matching bases. V was cut by 4 bases and J by 4 bases, with 14 bases left in between. This CDR3 has 15 amino acids. Germline values: CDR1 MGHDK, CDR2 SYGVNS. CDR3 protein: CASSGRKQENQPQHF. The CDR3, as DNA: TGTGCCAGCAGTGGTAGGAAACAGGAAAATCAGCCCCAGCATTTT.

The count of this clone is one. The chain couples TRBV7-3 to TRBJ2-6; the D is unclear. V was trimmed by 3 bases and J by 2 bases, leaving 14 bases between them. The CDR3 totals 17 residues. CDR1 is SGHTA and CDR2 is FQGTGA in the germline V gene. The CDR3 here is CASSFTSGRAGANVLTF. CDR3 DNA sequence: TGTGCCAGCAGCTTTACCTCGGGTCGGGCTGGGGCCAACGTCCTGACTTTC. Based on the CDR3 plus reference TRBV7-3 and TRBJ2-6, the full variable domain is GAGVSQTPSNKVTEKGKYVELRCDPISGHTALYWYRQSLGQGPEFLIYFQGTGAADDSGLPNDRFFAVRPEGSVSTLKIQRTERGDSAVYLCASSFTSGRAGANVLTFGAGSRLTVL.

V gene TRBV7-6 combines with J gene TRBJ2-3; TRBD2 aligns across 8 bases. V lost 4 bases, J lost 5 bases, and 8 bases stayed unmatched. The CDR3 has 15 amino acids. CDR1 and CDR2 from the germline V gene are SGHVS and FNYEAQ. The CDR3: CASSSRGGRIDTQYF. The CDR3 bases are TGTGCCAGCAGCTCACGGGGGGGGCGAATAGATACGCAGTATTTT.

The chain is built from TRBV7-8 and TRBJ1-2; 8 nucleotides line up with TRBD1. The ends lost 3 bases at V and 3 bases at J; junction bases unmatched: 3. The CDR3 consists of 14 residues. The germline V gene has CDR1 SGHVS and CDR2 FQNEAQ. The CDR3 loop is CASSFRDRYYGYTF. CDR3 bases: TGTGCCAGCAGCTTCCGGGACAGGTACTATGGCTACACCTTC.

Worth noting for this clone: Within the sample, other DNA sequences also encode this same CDR3. The chain combines TRBV28 with TRBJ1-5, with D possibly TRBD1 on 5 matching bases. This CDR3 contains 15 residues. V was clipped by 5 bases and J by 5 bases, with 16 bases between them. Per the germline V gene, CDR1 is MDHEN and CDR2 is SYDVKM. The CDR3 region is CASSGSGTGDQPQHF. In nucleotides, the CDR3 is TGTGCCAGCAGTGGATCCGGGACGGGGGATCAGCCCCAGCATTTT.

This sequence joins TRBV4-3 and TRBJ2-7; 8 bases fit TRBD1. Per the germline V gene, CDR1 is LGHNA and CDR2 is YSLEER. The CDR3 has 15 residues. With 4 bases clipped from V and 3 bases from J, the junction kept 8 bases outside the gene matches. CDR3 sequence: CASSPYAGQGYEQYF. CDR3 nucleotides: TGCGCCAGCAGCCCCTACGCCGGACAGGGCTACGAGCAGTACTTC.

The DNA of the CDR3 is TGTGCCAGCAGCTTAAGGGCTTGGGGGGAGCGTGGCTACACCTTC. Protein sequence: CASSLRAWGERGYTF. The V gene is TRBV7-2, the J gene TRBJ1-2, with D perhaps TRBD1 (5 bases). This CDR3 spans 15 amino acids. Looked up from germline, CDR1 is SGHTA and CDR2 is FQGNSA. With 2 bases removed from V and 7 bases from J, the gap between germline ends came to 17 bases.

The chain links TRBV7-6 to TRBJ2-1; 8 nucleotides agree with TRBD2. J gave up 12 bases and V 5 bases, and 12 bases lay outside the gene matches. This CDR3 spans 14 amino acids. Germline V gives CDR1 SGHVS, CDR2 FNYEAQ. In DNA form, the CDR3 reads TGTGCCAGCAGCCGCCCGGGGGGGTTAGTAGGGCAGTTCTTC. Its translation: CASSRPGGLVGQFF.

J is TRBJ2-1 and V is TRBV19; weak D call: TRBD2 (7 bases). The CDR3 extends over 16 amino acids. With 5 bases removed from V and 7 bases from J, the gap between germline ends came to 21 bases. Germline CDR1 and CDR2: LNHDA and SQIVND (reference sequence). The CDR3 protein is CASSHKAGAKSNEQFF. DNA of the CDR3: TGTGCCAGTAGTCATAAGGCGGGGGCCAAATCAAATGAGCAGTTCTTC.

The chain is built from TRBV30 and TRBJ2-7, with D perhaps TRBD1 (5 bases). Germline V lookup: CDR1 GTSNPN, CDR2 SVGIG (reference sequence). Trimming pared 5 bases from V and 1 base from J, leaving 15 bases between. The CDR3 covers 14 residues. CDR3: CAWVMKGRSYEQYF. CDR3 nucleotides: TGTGCCTGGGTCATGAAGGGGCGATCCTACGAGCAGTACTTC.

The chain is built from TRBV7-3 and TRBJ2-1; D perhaps matches TRBD1 (6 bases). The length of the CDR3 is 14 residues. Germline loops: CDR1 SGHTA, CDR2 FQGTGA. The V end lost 5 bases, the J end lost 10 bases, and 18 bases lay between the germline ends. The CDR3 sequence: CASSQSLADSEQFF. Written as DNA, the CDR3 is TGTGCCAGCAGCCAAAGCCTCGCGGACAGCGAGCAGTTCTTC.

The rearrangement uses TRBV25-1 and TRBJ2-2, with a tentative D call TRBD1 (5 bases). CDR3 length: 14 amino acids. CDR1 and CDR2 from the germline V gene are MGHDK and SYGVNS. The CDR3 DNA is TGTGTCGGAAAGAAGGGGAATAACACCGGGGAGCTGTTTTTT. Translated, it gives CVGKKGNNTGELFF.

V gene TRBV6-5 combines with J gene TRBJ2-7; D call uncertain. The V gene's germline CDR1 is MNHEY and CDR2 SVGAGI. V was pared by 0 bases and J by 4 bases, with 10 bases between. This CDR3 region has 14 residues. The CDR3 sequence: CASSYSNRRYEQYF. The CDR3 nucleotides read TGTGCCAGCAGTTACTCGAATCGGCGGTACGAGCAGTACTTC.

The chain carries TRBV5-6 and TRBJ1-3; D is unresolved. Trimming stripped 1 base from V and 4 bases from J, with 15 bases between. Germline V gene sequence: CDR1 SGHDT, CDR2 YYEEEE. The CDR3 contains 16 residues. The DNA for the CDR3 is TGTGCCAGCAGCTTGTTTGGAGCCCCGAGGGGAAACACCATATATTTT. This encodes CASSLFGAPRGNTIYF.